This record covers a single T cell receptor beta chain. As originally analysed: Scientists estimated how many nucleated cells there were by amplifying reference gene primers. Sequencing was performed with immunoSEQ multiplex PCR; in TCRdb, only in-frame clones are kept and a portion is missing. V, J and clone size reflect that table, while D and trimming were determined from the DNA. Of tens of thousands of clones in the sample, around 86% are singletons; the top ten hold around 2%. The data stem from a study of blood T cell repertoires in COVID-19. The sample consisted of peripheral blood. The sequence was collected from a woman aged 55-70 years with acute or convalescent COVID-19.

This chain's CDR3 is CASSLGLAVSNEQFF. The CDR3 DNA sequence: TGTGCCAGCAGCTTAGGCCTAGCTGTGAGCAATGAGCAGTTCTTC. The genes are TRBV11-2 and TRBJ2-1; a possible D gene is TRBD2 (5 bases). Looked up from germline, CDR1 is SGHAT and CDR2 is FQNNGV. The CDR3 consists of 15 residues. Trimming removed 1 base at V and 6 bases at J, with 13 bases between.